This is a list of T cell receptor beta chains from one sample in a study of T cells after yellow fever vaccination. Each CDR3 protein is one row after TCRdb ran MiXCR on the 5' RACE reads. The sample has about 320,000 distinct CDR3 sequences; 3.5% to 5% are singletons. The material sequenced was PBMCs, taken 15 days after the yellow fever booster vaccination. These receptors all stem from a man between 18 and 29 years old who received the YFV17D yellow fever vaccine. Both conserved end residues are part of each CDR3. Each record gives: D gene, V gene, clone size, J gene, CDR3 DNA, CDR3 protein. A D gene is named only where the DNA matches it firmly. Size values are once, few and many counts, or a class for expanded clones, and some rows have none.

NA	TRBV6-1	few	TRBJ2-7	TGTGCCAGCAGCATTAACAGGGACCACGAGCAGTACTTC	CASSINRDHEQYF
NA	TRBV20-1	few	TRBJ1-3	TGCAGTGCTAGAGGGATAGATGGGGGAAACACCATATATTTT	CSARGIDGGNTIYF
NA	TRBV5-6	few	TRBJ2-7	TGTGCCAGCAGCTTTGGCGCGAGACTACCCTACGAGCAGTACTTC	CASSFGARLPYEQYF
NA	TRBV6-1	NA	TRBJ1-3	TGTGCCAGCAGTGGCCCCGAGCGGGCTGGAAACACCATATATTTT	CASSGPERAGNTIYF
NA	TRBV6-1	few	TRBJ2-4	TGTGCCAGCAGTACTACACTCCAGGGTCTCGGAAACATTCAGTACTTC	CASSTTLQGLGNIQYF
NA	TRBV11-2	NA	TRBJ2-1	TGTGCCAGCAGCTCAGGCAGGGCCAATGAGCAGTTCTTC	CASSSGRANEQFF
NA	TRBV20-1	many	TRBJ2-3	TGCAGTGCTTTCCACGTGGGGGGCGCCACAGATACGCAGTATTTT	CSAFHVGGATDTQYF
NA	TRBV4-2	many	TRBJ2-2	TGTGCCAGCAGCCAAGAGCTAGCAGCCGGGGAGCTGTTTTTT	CASSQELAAGELFF
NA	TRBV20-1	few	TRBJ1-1	TGCTGTTGGAGACCTTACACTGAAGCTTTCTTT	CCWRPYTEAFF
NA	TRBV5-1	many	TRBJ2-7	TGCGCCAGCAGCTTTGGGGGCACGACCGAGCAGTACTTC	CASSFGGTTEQYF
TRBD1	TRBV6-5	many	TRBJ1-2	TGTGCCAGCAGTCTAGGACAGGGTTTAGATGGCTACACCTTC	CASSLGQGLDGYTF
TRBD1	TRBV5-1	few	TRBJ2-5	TGCGCCAGCAGTAGGACAGGGGAGAGTGGCGAGACCCAGTACTTC	CASSRTGESGETQYF
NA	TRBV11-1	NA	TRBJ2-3	TGTGCCAGCAGCACCTACACAGGACGTGGCACAGATACGCAGTATTTT	CASSTYTGRGTDTQYF
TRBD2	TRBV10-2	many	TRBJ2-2	TGCGCCAGCCGGAAGACTAGCGGGGACACCGGGGAGCTGTTTTTT	CASRKTSGDTGELFF
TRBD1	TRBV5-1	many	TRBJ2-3	TGCGCCAGCAGCTGGACAGGGACGACAGATACGCAGTATTTT	CASSWTGTTDTQYF
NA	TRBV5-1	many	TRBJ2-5	TGCGCCAGCAGTCAGGGGACCGGGCGGGAGACCCAGTACTTC	CASSQGTGRETQYF
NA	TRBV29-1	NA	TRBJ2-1	TGCAGCGTTGACATCGGCTACAATGAGCAGTTCTTC	CSVDIGYNEQFF
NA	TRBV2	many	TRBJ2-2	TGTGCCAGCAGCTTGCTCGGGGCCCTGCCCGGGGAGCTGTTTTTT	CASSLLGALPGELFF
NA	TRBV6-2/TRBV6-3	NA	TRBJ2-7	TGTGCCGCCCGAACCGTCCGAGGGGCCTCCTACGAGCAGTACTTC	CAARTVRGASYEQYF
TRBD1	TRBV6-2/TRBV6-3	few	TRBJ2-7	TGTGCCAGCAGTTACGCGGGACAGGGCCACGAGCAGTACTTC	CASSYAGQGHEQYF
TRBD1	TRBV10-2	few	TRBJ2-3	TGCGCCAGCCTCGATGGACAGGGGTCTACAGATACGCAGTATTTT	CASLDGQGSTDTQYF
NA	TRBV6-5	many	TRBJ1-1	TGTGCCAGCAGTTACAGTGGAAGTAGGAACACTGAAGCTTTCTTT	CASSYSGSRNTEAFF
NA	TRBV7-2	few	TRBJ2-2	TGTGCCAGCACCCTGTGGGCCGCCGGGGAGCTGTTTTTT	CASTLWAAGELFF
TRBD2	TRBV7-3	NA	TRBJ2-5	TGTGCCAGCAGCCAGAGCGGGGGAGAGACCCAGTACTTC	CASSQSGGETQYF
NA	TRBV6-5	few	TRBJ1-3	TGTGCCAGCAGTTACGACACCACCACTGGAAACACCATATATTTT	CASSYDTTTGNTIYF
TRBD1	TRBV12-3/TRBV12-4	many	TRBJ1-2	TGTGCCAGCAGTACCGGGACAGGGATTAACTATGGCTACACCTTC	CASSTGTGINYGYTF
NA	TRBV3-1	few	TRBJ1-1	TGTGCCAGCAGCCGAATAGGCACTGAAGCTTTCTTT	CASSRIGTEAFF
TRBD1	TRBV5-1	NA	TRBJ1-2	TGCGCCAGTTTTCCAGGGGGGACCGACTATGGCTACACCTTC	CASFPGGTDYGYTF
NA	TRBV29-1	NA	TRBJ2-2	TGCAGCGTTGAAGATGGAGGGGGGAACCGGGAGCTGTTTTTT	CSVEDGGGNRELFF
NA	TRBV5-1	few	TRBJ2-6	TGCGCCAGCAGCTCAATGCTGGCAGGGACTGGGGCCAACGTCCTGACTTTC	CASSSMLAGTGANVLTF
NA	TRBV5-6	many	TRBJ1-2	TGTGCCAGCAGCTCAGGACAGTACTATGGCTACACCTTC	CASSSGQYYGYTF
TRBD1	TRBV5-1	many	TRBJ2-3	TGCGCCAGCAGCCCCGGGACAGGCACAGATACGCAGTATTTT	CASSPGTGTDTQYF
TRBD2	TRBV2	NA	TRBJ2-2	TGTGCCAGCAGAAAACTAGCGGGGGGTAACACCGGGGAGCTGTTTTTT	CASRKLAGGNTGELFF
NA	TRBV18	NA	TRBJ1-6	TGTGCCAGCTCACCACGGGGGACTGCTGGGCCCAGCTCCTATAATTCACCCCTCCACTTT	CASSPRGTAGPSSYNSPLHF
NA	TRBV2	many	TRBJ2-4	TGTGCCAGCTCGGGGTTGACCAAAAACATTCAGTACTTC	CASSGLTKNIQYF
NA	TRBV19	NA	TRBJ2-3	TGTGCCAGTAGTCCTAGCAACCCCGGGGGGACACGTGATACGCAGTATTTT	CASSPSNPGGTRDTQYF
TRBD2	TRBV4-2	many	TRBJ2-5	TGTGCCAGCAGCCGGGGACTAGTTGTTTCCGAAGAGACCCAGTACTTC	CASSRGLVVSEETQYF
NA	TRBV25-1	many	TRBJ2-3	TGTGCCAGCAGTGCACCAGGGTGGGGACTCAATACGCAGTATTTT	CASSAPGWGLNTQYF
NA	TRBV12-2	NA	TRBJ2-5	TGTGCAAGTCGCTTAGTGGGGACTAGCGGGGGGCCGGAGACCCAGTACTTC	CASRLVGTSGGPETQYF
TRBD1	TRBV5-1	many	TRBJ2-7	TGCGCCAGCAGCTTGGAAGGACAGGGGGGGGACGAGCAGTACTTC	CASSLEGQGGDEQYF
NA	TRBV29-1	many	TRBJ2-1	TGCAGCGTTGTGTGGAGGGCCTCGGGCGATGAGCAGTTCTTC	CSVVWRASGDEQFF
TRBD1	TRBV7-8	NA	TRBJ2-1	TGTGCCAGCAGCAGACAGGGGCAATCCTACAATGAGCAGTTCTTC	CASSRQGQSYNEQFF
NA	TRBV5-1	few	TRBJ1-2	TGCGCCAGCAGCTTTGAATGGGGCGACGGCTACACCTTC	CASSFEWGDGYTF
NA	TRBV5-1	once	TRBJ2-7	TGCGCCAGCAGCGTGAGGGCAGGGAATTACGAGCAGTACTTC	CASSVRAGNYEQYF
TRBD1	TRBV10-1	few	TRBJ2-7	TGCGCCAGCAGTCCACAGGGGTCTCCTGGAGAGCAGTACTTC	CASSPQGSPGEQYF
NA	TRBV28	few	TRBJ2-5	TGTGCCAGCAGTTTGCAGAGAACGGAGACCCAGTACTTC	CASSLQRTETQYF
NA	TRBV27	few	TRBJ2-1	TGTGCCAGCCGTACGACTCTCAATGAGCAGTTCTTC	CASRTTLNEQFF
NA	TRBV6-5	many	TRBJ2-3	TGTGCCAGCAGTTACTCCCCTGTCCGGGGCGGCCCAGATACGCAGTATTTT	CASSYSPVRGGPDTQYF
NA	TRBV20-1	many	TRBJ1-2	TGCAGTGCTAGAGGAATGACCTATGGCTACACCTTC	CSARGMTYGYTF
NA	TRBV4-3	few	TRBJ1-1	TGCGCCAGCAGCCCCTCGATGGCGGCGGCGATGAACACTGAAGCTTTCTTT	CASSPSMAAAMNTEAFF
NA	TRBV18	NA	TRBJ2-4	TGTGCCAGCTCACCCGCGGTTCTAGCCAAAAACATTCAGTACTTC	CASSPAVLAKNIQYF
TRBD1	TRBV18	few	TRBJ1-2	TGTGCCAGCTCAGGTCCGGGACAGGGGGCGTCTGGCTACACCTTC	CASSGPGQGASGYTF
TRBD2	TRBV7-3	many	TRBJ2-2	TGTGCCAGCAGCTTACACGGACTAGCGGGGGCCAGTGGGGCCGGGGAGCTGTTTTTT	CASSLHGLAGASGAGELFF
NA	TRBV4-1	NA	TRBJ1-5	TGCGCCAGCAGCGAACGGACGGTGAGCAATCAGCCCCAGCATTTT	CASSERTVSNQPQHF
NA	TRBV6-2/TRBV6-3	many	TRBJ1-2	TGTGCCAGCAGCTACCCCGACGGGGGTATCTATGGCTACACCTTC	CASSYPDGGIYGYTF